Each of the 32 T cell receptor beta chains below was sequenced from the same sample in a study of blood T cell repertoires in COVID-19. Libraries were prepared by immunoSEQ multiplex PCR; TCRdb keeps only in-frame clonotypes and omits some of them. The sample lists about 150,000 clones; about 86% were seen once. Sequencing was performed on peripheral blood. The receptors derive from a woman in her 70s who had recovered from COVID-19.

This clone was picked up a small number of times. This chain uses TRBV7-3 with TRBJ2-3; 11 bases fit TRBD2. Germline-derived CDR1 and CDR2 are SGHTA and FQGTGA. This CDR3 is built from 15 residues. After removal of 1 base from V and 8 bases from J, the junction contained 5 bases not matched to a gene. The CDR3 region has the DNA TGTGCCAGCAGCTTAATTGGGACTAGCGGTGGTACGCAGTATTTT. This gives the protein CASSLIGTSGGTQYF.

V is TRBV7-2 and J is TRBJ2-2, with TRBD2 identical over 10 bases. Germline CDR1 SGHTA, CDR2 FQGNSA. CDR3 length: 16 amino acids. V lost 5 bases, J lost 1 base, and 4 bases stayed unmatched. CDR3 in DNA: TGTGCCAGCAGCCCATCTAGCGGGGGGAACACCGGGGAGCTGTTTTTT. As protein: CASSPSSGGNTGELFF.

The chain employs TRBV18 and TRBJ1-2; TRBD1 agrees at 7 bases. V dropped 3 bases and J dropped 8; count of bases not matched to a gene: 9. Germline CDR1 reads KGHSH; CDR2 reads LQKENI. The CDR3 has 14 residues. Written as DNA, the CDR3 is TGTGCCAGCTCACCTACCGACAGGGAGAGCGGCTACACCTTC. Translation gives CASSPTDRESGYTF.

The chain couples TRBV6-5 to TRBJ1-5, with TRBD1 identical over 7 bases. The CDR3 covers 15 residues. Germline-derived CDR1 and CDR2 are MNHEY and SVGAGI. The junction had 8 bases not matched to a gene; V was cut back by 6 bases and J by 3 bases. Here the CDR3 DNA reads TGTGCCAGCAGCCCCGGGACAGAGAACAATCAGCCCCAGCATTTT. Amino acid sequence: CASSPGTENNQPQHF.

This rearrangement joins TRBV7-6 to TRBJ2-7, with 11 bases identical to TRBD1. The CDR3 contains 14 residues. The V and J ends lost 1 base and 6 bases, in that order; junction bases with no gene match: 2. Germline assignment: CDR1 SGHVS and CDR2 FNYEAQ. Written as DNA, the CDR3 is TGTGCCAGCAGCTTAGTTGGGACAGGGGGCGAGCAGTACTTC. Translation: CASSLVGTGGEQYF.

The chain is built from TRBV5-3 and TRBJ2-7, with D unclear. TRBV5-3 is annotated as an ORF whose role is uncertain. This CDR3 is built from 14 residues. V shed 4 bases and J shed 6 bases, with 17 bases lying between them. CDR3 sequence (DNA): TGTGCCAGAAGCCCCCGAGGTAGCCACGGCGAGCAGTACTTC. Its protein is CARSPRGSHGEQYF.

V usage is TRBV25-1 and J usage is TRBJ1-2, with D perhaps TRBD1 (6 bases). V was pared by 6 bases and J by 1 base, with 21 bases between. CDR3 size: 17 residues. From germline, CDR1 is MGHDK and CDR2 SYGVNS. The CDR3 here is CASSRGPGERGNYGYTF. CDR3 coding DNA: TGTGCCAGCAGCCGGGGCCCAGGGGAGAGGGGTAACTATGGCTACACCTTC.

V is TRBV6-5 and J is TRBJ1-2; possibly TRBD1 for D (6 bases). The CDR3 runs to 14 residues. The V gene lost 7 bases and the J gene lost 4 bases, with 16 bases spanning the gap. Germline V CDR1 and CDR2: MNHEY, SVGAGI. The CDR3 DNA reads TGTGCCAGCACTCCCGGGGGGGGCGGCTATGGCTACACCTTC. Protein sequence: CASTPGGGGYGYTF.

This sequence joins TRBV18 and TRBJ1-3; tentative D call: TRBD1 (6 bases). This CDR3 is built from 17 residues. V was trimmed by 6 bases and J by 0 bases, leaving 18 bases between them. The germline V gene encodes CDR1 KGHSH and CDR2 LQKENI. The CDR3 nucleotides read TGTGCCAGCTCGCCCCCCACAGGGAGCCACTCTGGAAACACCATATATTTT. It specifies CASSPPTGSHSGNTIYF.

The chain carries TRBV2 and TRBJ1-2; D is perhaps TRBD1 (6 bases). This CDR3 region has 12 residues. Germline V gene data show CDR1 as SNHLY and CDR2 as FYNNEI. The germline V and J ends were trimmed by 6 bases and 5 bases, with 10 bases remaining between them. The CDR3 region is CASSVTGYGYTF. CDR3 DNA sequence: TGTGCCAGCAGCGTGACAGGATATGGCTACACCTTC.

J is TRBJ1-2 and V is TRBV7-9, with 8 bases aligning to TRBD1. Trimming cost V 4 bases and J 6 bases; bases outside gene matches: 10. This CDR3 region has 15 residues. Per the germline V gene, CDR1 is SEHNR and CDR2 is FQNEAQ (reference sequence). For the CDR3, the DNA is TGTGCCAGCAGCTCGCCAGGGGGCAGAAGGAATGGCTACACCTTC. This translates into CASSSPGGRRNGYTF.

The V call is TRBV19, the J call TRBJ2-6, with D unresolved. The CDR3 totals 17 residues. V shed 6 bases and J shed 0 bases, with 15 bases lying between them. Looked up from germline, CDR1 is LNHDA and CDR2 is SQIVND (reference sequence). CDR3 nucleotides: TGTGCCAGTAGGCTGGGCAGAGCCCGCTCTGGGGCCAACGTCCTGACTTTC. As protein: CASRLGRARSGANVLTF.

The chain employs TRBV12-3 or TRBV12-4 and TRBJ2-5; 7 bases match TRBD2. V trimming: 4 bases; J trimming: 5 bases; junction bases outside the gene matches: 1. The CDR3 totals 12 residues. CDR3 in DNA: TGTGCCAGCAGTTGGCGGGGGGAGACCCAGTACTTC. Translation: CASSWRGETQYF.

This clone occurred a few times. This rearrangement joins TRBV4-1 to TRBJ1-6; the D gene is possibly TRBD1 (6 bases). The CDR3 has 14 amino acids. The germline V gene has CDR1 MGHRA and CDR2 YSYEKL. Trimming cost V 0 bases and J 17 bases, with 17 bases left between them. CDR3 loop: CASSQDPQQGAVHF. The DNA of the CDR3 is TGCGCCAGCAGCCAAGACCCCCAACAGGGCGCAGTCCACTTT.

CDR3 DNA sequence: TGTGCCAGCAGTTACGGTGAAAAACTGTTTTTT. Residues: CASSYGEKLFF. This rearrangement joins TRBV2 to TRBJ1-4; D is ambiguous. In germline, CDR1 is SNHLY, CDR2 FYNNEI. The CDR3 covers 11 residues. The ends were cut back, 5 bases at V and 7 bases at J, with 5 bases in the middle.

This clone was seen only a few times. This chain joins TRBV7-9 and TRBJ2-7; maybe TRBD1 (5 bases). V shed 3 bases and J shed 3 bases, with 6 bases lying between them. Per germline, CDR1 SEHNR and CDR2 FQNEAQ (reference sequence). The CDR3 sequence is 12 residues long. CDR3: CASSFQGYEQYF. CDR3 sequence (DNA): TGTGCCAGCAGCTTCCAGGGCTACGAGCAGTACTTC. The whole variable domain, remainder taken from reference TRBV7-9 and TRBJ2-7, is DTGVSQNPRHKITKRGQNVTFRCDPISEHNRLYWYRQTLGQGPEFLTYFQNEAQLEKSRLLSDRFSAERPKGSFSTLEIQRTEQGDSAMYLCASSFQGYEQYFGPGTRLTVT.

The sample holds one count of this clone. V gene TRBV3-1 (or the pseudogene TRBV3-2) combines with J gene TRBJ1-1, with D uncertain. CDR1 is LGHDT, CDR2 YNNKEL, per germline (reference sequence). Between the trimmed V and J ends, which lost 4 bases and 5 bases, there was a span of 14 bases. The CDR3 covers 14 residues. In DNA, the CDR3 is TGTGCCAGCAGCCCTCGGCCAGCGAGAACTGAAGCTTTCTTT. Its translation: CASSPRPARTEAFF.

This clone was seen only once. The rearrangement uses TRBV25-1 and TRBJ2-3; possible D gene TRBD2, 7 bases. Germline CDR1 reads MGHDK; CDR2 reads SYGVNS. The CDR3 length is 15 residues. The V end was cut by 1 base, the J end by 4 bases, with 12 bases between. CDR3 region: CASSEWGGAADTQYF. DNA for the CDR3: TGTGCCAGCAGTGAATGGGGGGGGGCAGCAGATACGCAGTATTTT.

DNA of the CDR3: TGTGCCAGCAGCTGGCCAGAGGCCGGAGCGGGGGGTACAGATACGCAGTATTTT. Amino acid sequence: CASSWPEAGAGGTDTQYF. The V and J genes are TRBV7-6 and TRBJ2-3; 9 positions agree with TRBD2. V was pared by 4 bases and J by 3 bases, with 14 bases of the junction left unmatched. The CDR3 consists of 18 residues. Germline-derived CDR1 and CDR2 are SGHVS and FNYEAQ.

This chain uses TRBV19 with TRBJ1-5, with D possibly TRBD1 on 5 matching bases. Trimming took off 4 bases at V and 9 bases at J, with 7 bases between the two ends. The CDR3 runs 11 residues. Germline CDR1 LNHDA, CDR2 SQIVND (reference sequence). CDR3 residues: CASSTGGPQHF. The CDR3 DNA follows: TGTGCCAGTAGTACGGGGGGGCCCCAGCATTTT.

A remark on this clone: A junction boundary mismatches the germline segment, possibly from a read error. The chain links TRBV18 to TRBJ2-2; D is unclear. The length of the CDR3 is 14 residues. Germline-derived CDR1 and CDR2 are KGHSH and LQKENI. The CDR3 DNA sequence: TGTGCCAGCTCTCCACCCGTTCTGACCGGGGAGCTGTTTTTT. It codes for CASSPPVLTGELFF.

In this sample, this clone turned up once. The chain has TRBV3-1 (or the pseudogene TRBV3-2) and TRBJ1-2; D is unclear. From germline, CDR1 is LGHDT and CDR2 YNNKEL (reference sequence). This CDR3 contains 16 residues. V dropped 4 bases and J dropped 4 bases, with 19 bases sitting between them. CDR3 sequence reads: CASSPQRPQVAYGYTF. Written as DNA, the CDR3 is TGTGCCAGCAGCCCCCAACGCCCGCAGGTCGCCTATGGCTACACCTTC.

This clone has just a few counts. This chain joins TRBV4-2 and TRBJ2-5, with 11 bases fitting TRBD2. The junction had 14 bases not matched to a gene; V was cut back by 4 bases and J by 4 bases. Germline CDR1 and CDR2: LGHNA and YNFKEQ. The CDR3 totals 18 residues. In DNA, the CDR3 is TGTGCCAGCAGCCCGAAGGCTAGCGGGGGGCTTCCAGGAGAGACCCAGTACTTC. Its protein product is CASSPKASGGLPGETQYF.

The chain uses TRBV6-6 and TRBJ1-4, with 7 bases identical to TRBD1. The V segment lost 6 bases and the J segment 5 bases; nucleotides outside the gene matches: 9. This CDR3 has 15 amino acids. Per the germline V gene, CDR1 is MNHNY and CDR2 is SVGAGI (reference sequence). The CDR3 nucleotides are TGTGCCAGCAGCCCCCGGCAGGGGGAAAATGAAAAACTGTTTTTT. This sequence encodes CASSPRQGENEKLFF.

The chain is built from TRBV9 and TRBJ2-5; TRBD1 matches at 7 bases. This CDR3 contains 15 residues. The germline CDR1 and CDR2 sequences are SGDLS and YYNGEE. With V trimmed by 1 base and J by 5 bases, 8 bases remained unmatched. The chain's CDR3 is CASSVRFVRGETQYF. The CDR3 DNA reads TGTGCCAGCAGCGTACGGTTTGTCAGGGGGGAGACCCAGTACTTC.

In the case of this clone: The junction shows a germline mismatch at one end, possibly a read error. This rearrangement joins TRBV11-2 to TRBJ2-3, with TRBD2 matching 12 bases. This CDR3 contains 18 residues. The germline CDR1 and CDR2 sequences are SGHAT and FQNNGV. The CDR3 coding sequence is TGTGCCAGCAGCTTGCATCTAGCGGGAGGGCGTAGAGGGGGGCGCAAGGATTTT. It specifies CASSLHLAGGRRGGRKDF.

The V call is TRBV28, the J call TRBJ2-3; tentative D call: TRBD2 (6 bases). The CDR3 is made up of 17 amino acids. Trimming removed 7 bases at V and 4 bases at J, with 24 bases between. Germline CDR1 MDHEN, CDR2 SYDVKM. The CDR3 protein is CASTPGRLGTSADTQYF. The CDR3 DNA reads TGTGCCAGCACCCCCGGGAGACTAGGGACGAGCGCAGATACGCAGTATTTT.

The chain has TRBV3-1 (or the pseudogene TRBV3-2) and TRBJ1-5; TRBD1 is a possible D gene (6 bases). The CDR3 extends over 13 amino acids. Trimming cost V 2 bases and J 6 bases, with 8 bases left between them. CDR1 is LGHDT and CDR2 is YNNKEL in the germline V gene (reference sequence). The CDR3 reads CASSQMGAQPQHF. CDR3 sequence (DNA): TGTGCCAGCAGCCAAATGGGGGCTCAGCCCCAGCATTTT.

V and J are TRBV18 and TRBJ1-2; TRBD1 aligns across 9 bases. V was clipped by 6 bases and J by 6 bases; unmatched bases: 5. This CDR3 spans 13 amino acids. Looked up from germline, CDR1 is KGHSH and CDR2 is LQKENI. The CDR3 region is CASSPRTGDGYTF. CDR3 nucleotide sequence: TGTGCCAGCTCCCCTCGGACAGGGGATGGCTACACCTTC.

The chain is built from TRBV20-1 and TRBJ2-1; D call uncertain. CDR1 is DFQATT and CDR2 is SNEGSKA in the germline V gene (reference sequence). The CDR3 is 14 amino acids. Trimming removed 3 bases at V and 0 bases at J, with 9 bases between. CDR3 DNA sequence: TGCAGTGCTAGTTTGTCTAGCTCCTACAATGAGCAGTTCTTC. Translation gives CSASLSSSYNEQFF.

V gene TRBV4-3 combines with J gene TRBJ2-1; the match to TRBD1 covers 7 bases. The CDR3 runs to 17 residues. Per germline, CDR1 LGHNA and CDR2 YSLEER. V trimming: 0 bases; J trimming: 0 bases; junction bases outside the gene matches: 5. CDR3 residues: CASSQDPTGVSYNEQFF. The CDR3 nucleotides read TGCGCCAGCAGCCAAGACCCTACAGGGGTCTCCTACAATGAGCAGTTCTTC.

The chain joins TRBV10-3 to TRBJ1-1; 7 bases map to TRBD1. There are 15 residues in the CDR3. The germline V gene has CDR1 ENHRY and CDR2 SYGVKD. V shed 3 bases, J shed 1 base, and the junction held 5 bases outside the gene matches. CDR3 nucleotide sequence: TGTGCCATCAGTGACGACAGGGCACGGAACACTGAAGCTTTCTTT. This translates into CAISDDRARNTEAFF.